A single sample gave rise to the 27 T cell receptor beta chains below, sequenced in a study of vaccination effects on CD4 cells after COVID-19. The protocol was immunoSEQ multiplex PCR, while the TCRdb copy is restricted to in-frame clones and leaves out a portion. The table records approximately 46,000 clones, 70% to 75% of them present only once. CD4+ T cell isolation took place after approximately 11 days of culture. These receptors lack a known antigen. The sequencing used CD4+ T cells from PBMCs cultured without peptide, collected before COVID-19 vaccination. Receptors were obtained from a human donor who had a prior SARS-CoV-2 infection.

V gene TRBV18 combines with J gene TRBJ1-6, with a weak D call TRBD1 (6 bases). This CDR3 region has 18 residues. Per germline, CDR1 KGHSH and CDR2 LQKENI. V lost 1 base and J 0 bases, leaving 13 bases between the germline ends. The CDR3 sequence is CASSPLGTISSYNSPLHF. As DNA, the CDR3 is TGTGCCAGCTCACCACTAGGGACAATAAGCTCCTATAATTCACCCCTCCACTTT.

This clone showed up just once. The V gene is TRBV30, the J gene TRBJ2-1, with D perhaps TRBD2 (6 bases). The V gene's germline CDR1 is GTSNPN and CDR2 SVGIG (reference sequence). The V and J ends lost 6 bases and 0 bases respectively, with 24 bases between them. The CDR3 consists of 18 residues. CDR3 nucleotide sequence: TGTGCCTGCCCGGGATCCACCGGGGGTTCCCCCTCCTACAATGAGCAGTTCTTC. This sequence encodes CACPGSTGGSPSYNEQFF.

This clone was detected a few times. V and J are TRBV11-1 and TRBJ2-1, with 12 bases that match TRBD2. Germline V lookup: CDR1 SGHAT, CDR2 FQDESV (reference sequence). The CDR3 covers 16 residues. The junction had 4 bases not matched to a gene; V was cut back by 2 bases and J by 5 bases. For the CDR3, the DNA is TGTGCCAGCAGCTTAATGCTAGCGGGGGGGAACAATGAGCAGTTCTTC. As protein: CASSLMLAGGNNEQFF.

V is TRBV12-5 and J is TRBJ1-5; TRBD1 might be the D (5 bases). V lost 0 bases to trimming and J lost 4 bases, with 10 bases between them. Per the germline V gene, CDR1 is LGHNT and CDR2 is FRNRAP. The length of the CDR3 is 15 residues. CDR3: CASGLVRGGNQPQHF. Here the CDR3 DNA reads TGTGCTAGTGGTTTGGTACGCGGGGGAAATCAGCCCCAGCATTTT.

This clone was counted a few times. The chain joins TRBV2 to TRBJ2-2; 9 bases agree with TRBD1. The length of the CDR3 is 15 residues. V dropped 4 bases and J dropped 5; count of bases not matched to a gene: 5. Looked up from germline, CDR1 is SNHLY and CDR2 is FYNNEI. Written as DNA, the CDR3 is TGTGCCAGCAGTGTCACAGGGGGCGGGACCGGGGAGCTGTTTTTT. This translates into CASSVTGGGTGELFF.

CDR3 amino acids: CASRGNENIQYF. CDR3 nucleotide sequence: TGTGCCAGCAGGGGGAACGAAAACATTCAGTACTTC. This chain uses TRBV6-5 with TRBJ2-4; D unclear. The CDR3 is 12 residues long. The ends were cut back, 6 bases at V and 5 bases at J, with 8 bases in the middle. CDR1 is MNHEY and CDR2 is SVGAGI in the germline V gene.

CDR3 residues: CASSDDRGGEQFF. CDR3 nucleotides: TGTGCCAGCAGTGACGATAGGGGAGGGGAGCAGTTCTTC. The chain links TRBV6-4 to TRBJ2-1; TRBD2 aligns across 7 bases. CDR3 length: 13 residues. Germline V gene sequence: CDR1 MRHNA, CDR2 SNTAGT. Trimming at V came to 2 bases and at J to 10 bases, leaving 5 bases not matched to a gene.

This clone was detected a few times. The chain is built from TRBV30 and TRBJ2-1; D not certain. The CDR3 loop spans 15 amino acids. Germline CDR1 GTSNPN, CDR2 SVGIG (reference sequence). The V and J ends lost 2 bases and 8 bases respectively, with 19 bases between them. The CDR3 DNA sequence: TGTGCCTGGAGTAAGGGCCTGGCACCCTCGGATGAGCAGTTCTTC. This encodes CAWSKGLAPSDEQFF.

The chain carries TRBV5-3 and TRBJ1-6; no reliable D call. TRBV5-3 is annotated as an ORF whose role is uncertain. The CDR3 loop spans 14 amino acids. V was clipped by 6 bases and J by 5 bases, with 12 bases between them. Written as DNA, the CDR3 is TGTGCCAGAATTAGGCCGGCAAATAATTCACCCCTCCACTTT. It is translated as CARIRPANNSPLHF.

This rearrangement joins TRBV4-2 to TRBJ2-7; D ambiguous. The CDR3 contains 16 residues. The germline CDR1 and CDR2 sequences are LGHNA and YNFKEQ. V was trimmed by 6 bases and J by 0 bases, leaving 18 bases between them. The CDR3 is CASRTALRGNSYEQYF. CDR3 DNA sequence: TGTGCCAGCAGAACGGCCTTACGCGGAAACTCCTACGAGCAGTACTTC.

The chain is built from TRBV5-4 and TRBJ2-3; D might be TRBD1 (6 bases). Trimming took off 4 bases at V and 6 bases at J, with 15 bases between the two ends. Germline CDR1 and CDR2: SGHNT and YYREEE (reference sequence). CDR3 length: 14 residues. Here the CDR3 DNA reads TGTGCCAGCAGCGCGGACAGTTTTAGGGATACGCAGTATTTT. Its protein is CASSADSFRDTQYF.

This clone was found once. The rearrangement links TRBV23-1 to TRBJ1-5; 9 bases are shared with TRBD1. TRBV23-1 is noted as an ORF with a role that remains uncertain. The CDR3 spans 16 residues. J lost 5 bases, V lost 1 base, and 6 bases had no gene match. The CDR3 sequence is CASSQFGGQGDQPQHF. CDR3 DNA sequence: TGCGCCAGCAGTCAATTCGGGGGACAGGGAGATCAGCCCCAGCATTTT.

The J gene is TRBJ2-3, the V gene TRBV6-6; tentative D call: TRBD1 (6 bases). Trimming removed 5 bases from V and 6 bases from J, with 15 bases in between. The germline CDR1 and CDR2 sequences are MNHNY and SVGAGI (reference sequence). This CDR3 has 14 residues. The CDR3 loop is CASSRPGVGDTQYF. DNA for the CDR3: TGTGCCAGCAGTCGGCCAGGGGTTGGTGATACGCAGTATTTT.

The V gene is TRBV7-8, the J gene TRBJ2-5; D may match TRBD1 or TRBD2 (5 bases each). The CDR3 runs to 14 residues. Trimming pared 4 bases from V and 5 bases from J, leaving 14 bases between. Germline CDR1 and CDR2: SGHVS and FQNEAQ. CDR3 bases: TGTGCCAGCAGCTCCCTTCGGGGCGCCGAGACCCAGTACTTC. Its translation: CASSSLRGAETQYF.

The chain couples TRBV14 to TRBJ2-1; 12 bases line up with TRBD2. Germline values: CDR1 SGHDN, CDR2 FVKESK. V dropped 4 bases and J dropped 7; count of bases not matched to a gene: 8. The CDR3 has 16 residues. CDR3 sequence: CASSRGTSGWGNEQFF. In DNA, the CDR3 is TGTGCCAGCAGCCGAGGGACTAGCGGGTGGGGTAATGAGCAGTTCTTC.

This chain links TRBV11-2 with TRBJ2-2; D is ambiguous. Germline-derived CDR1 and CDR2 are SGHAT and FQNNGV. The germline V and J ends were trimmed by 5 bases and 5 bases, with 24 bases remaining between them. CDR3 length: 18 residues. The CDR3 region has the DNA TGTGCCAGCAGCCCCCGTGATCCAGAACCGGACGGGACCGGGGAGCTGTTTTTT. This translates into CASSPRDPEPDGTGELFF.

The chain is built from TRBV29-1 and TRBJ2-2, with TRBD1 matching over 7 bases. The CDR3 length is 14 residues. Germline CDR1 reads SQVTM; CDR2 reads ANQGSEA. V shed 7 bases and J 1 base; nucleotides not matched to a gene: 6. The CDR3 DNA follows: TGCAGCGCCCAGGGACAGCTGAACACCGGGGAGCTGTTTTTT. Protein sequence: CSAQGQLNTGELFF.

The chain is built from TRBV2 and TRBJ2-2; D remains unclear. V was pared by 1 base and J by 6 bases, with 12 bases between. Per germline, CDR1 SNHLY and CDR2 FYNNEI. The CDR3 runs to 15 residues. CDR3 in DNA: TGTGCCAGCAGTGAAGAGGGTACTATGTCCGGGGAGCTGTTTTTT. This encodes CASSEEGTMSGELFF.

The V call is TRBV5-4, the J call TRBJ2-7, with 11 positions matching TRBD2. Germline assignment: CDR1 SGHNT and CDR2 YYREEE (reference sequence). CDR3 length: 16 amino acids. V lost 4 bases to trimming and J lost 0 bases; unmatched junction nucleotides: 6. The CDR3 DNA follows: TGTGCCAGCAGCACTAGGACTAGCGGGCTCTCCTACGAGCAGTACTTC. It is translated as CASSTRTSGLSYEQYF.

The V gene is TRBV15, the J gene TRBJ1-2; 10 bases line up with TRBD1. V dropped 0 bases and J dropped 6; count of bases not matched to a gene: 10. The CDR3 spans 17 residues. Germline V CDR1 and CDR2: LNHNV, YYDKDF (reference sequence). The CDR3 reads CATSRDMRTGGGDGYTF. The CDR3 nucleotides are TGTGCCACCAGCAGAGATATGAGGACAGGGGGTGGGGATGGCTACACCTTC.

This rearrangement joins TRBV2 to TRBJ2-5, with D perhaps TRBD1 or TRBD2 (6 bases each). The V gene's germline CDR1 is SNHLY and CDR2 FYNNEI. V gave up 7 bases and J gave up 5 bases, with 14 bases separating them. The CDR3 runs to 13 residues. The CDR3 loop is CASNHREEETQYF. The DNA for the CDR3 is TGTGCCAGCAACCACAGGGAGGAGGAGACCCAGTACTTC. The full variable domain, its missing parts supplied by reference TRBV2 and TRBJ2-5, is EPEVTQTPSHQVTQMGQEVILRCVPISNHLYFYWYRQILGQKVEFLVSFYNNEISEKSEIFDDQFSVERPDGSNFTLKIRSTKLEDSAMYFCASNHREEETQYFGPGTRLLVL.

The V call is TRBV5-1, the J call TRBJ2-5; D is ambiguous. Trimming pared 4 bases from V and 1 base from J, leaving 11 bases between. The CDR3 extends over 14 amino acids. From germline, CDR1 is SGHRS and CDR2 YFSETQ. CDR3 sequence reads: CASSARSLQETQYF. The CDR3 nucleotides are TGCGCCAGCAGCGCTAGGAGCCTCCAAGAGACCCAGTACTTC.

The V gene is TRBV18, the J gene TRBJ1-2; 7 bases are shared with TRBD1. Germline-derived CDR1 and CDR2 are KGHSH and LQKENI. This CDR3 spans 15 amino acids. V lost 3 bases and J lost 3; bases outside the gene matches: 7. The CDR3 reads CASSPGQGVYYGYTF. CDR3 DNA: TGTGCCAGCTCACCGGGGCAGGGGGTTTACTATGGCTACACCTTC.

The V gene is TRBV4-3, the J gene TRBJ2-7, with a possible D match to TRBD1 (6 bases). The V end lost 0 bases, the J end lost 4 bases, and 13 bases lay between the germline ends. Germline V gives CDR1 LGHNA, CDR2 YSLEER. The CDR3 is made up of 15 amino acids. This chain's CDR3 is CASSQEPRQAYEQYF. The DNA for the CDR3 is TGCGCCAGCAGCCAAGAACCGCGACAGGCATACGAGCAGTACTTC.

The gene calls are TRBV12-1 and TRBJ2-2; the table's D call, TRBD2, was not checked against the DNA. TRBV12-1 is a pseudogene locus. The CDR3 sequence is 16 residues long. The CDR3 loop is CASSFGGQANTGELFF. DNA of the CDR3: TGTGCCAGCAGCTTTGGAGGGCAGGCGAACACCGGGGAGCTGTTTTTT.

As DNA, the CDR3 is TGTGCCAGCAGCCAGGCAGAGACAGGGAACTATGGCTACACCTTC. Residues: CASSQAETGNYGYTF. This sequence joins TRBV4-2 and TRBJ1-2; 7 positions match TRBD1. The ends lost 3 bases at V and 2 bases at J; junction bases unmatched: 6. This CDR3 contains 15 residues. Germline V lookup: CDR1 LGHNA, CDR2 YNFKEQ.

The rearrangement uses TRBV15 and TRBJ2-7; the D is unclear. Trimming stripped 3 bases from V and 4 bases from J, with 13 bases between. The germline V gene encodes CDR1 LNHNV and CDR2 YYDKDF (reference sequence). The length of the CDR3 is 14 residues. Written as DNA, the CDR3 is TGTGCCACCAGCAGTGGGCGGTACAAATACGAGCAGTACTTC. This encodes CATSSGRYKYEQYF.